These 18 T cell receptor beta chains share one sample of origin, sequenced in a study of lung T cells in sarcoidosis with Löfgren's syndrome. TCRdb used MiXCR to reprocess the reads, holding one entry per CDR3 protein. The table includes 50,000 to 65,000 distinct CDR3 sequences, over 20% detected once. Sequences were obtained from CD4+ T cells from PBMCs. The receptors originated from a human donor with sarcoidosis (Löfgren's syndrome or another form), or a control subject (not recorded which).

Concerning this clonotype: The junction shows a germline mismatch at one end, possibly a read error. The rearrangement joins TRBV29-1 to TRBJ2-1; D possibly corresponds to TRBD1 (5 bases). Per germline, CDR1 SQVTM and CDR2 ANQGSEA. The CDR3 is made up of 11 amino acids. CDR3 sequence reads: CSVSDTPLGGF. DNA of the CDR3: TGCAGCGTCTCGGACACCCCGCTAGGTGGGTTC.

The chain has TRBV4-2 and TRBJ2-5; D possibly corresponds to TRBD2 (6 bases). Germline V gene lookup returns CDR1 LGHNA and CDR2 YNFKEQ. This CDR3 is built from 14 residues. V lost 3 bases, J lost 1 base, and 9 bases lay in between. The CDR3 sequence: CASSQEGPQETQYF. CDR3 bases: TGTGCCAGCAGCCAGGAGGGACCCCAAGAGACCCAGTACTTC.

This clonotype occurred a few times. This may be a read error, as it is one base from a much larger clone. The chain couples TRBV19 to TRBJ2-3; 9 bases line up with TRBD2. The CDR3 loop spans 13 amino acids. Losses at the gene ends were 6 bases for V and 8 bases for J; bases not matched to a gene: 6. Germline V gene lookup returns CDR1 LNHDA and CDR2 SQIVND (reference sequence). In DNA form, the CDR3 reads TGTGCCAGTAGAGCGAGCGGGGGGAGTACGCAGTATTTT. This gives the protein CASRASGGSTQYF.

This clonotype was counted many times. In nucleotides, the CDR3 is TGCAGTGCCAAGGGCTTGGGCCCGGGCACTGAAGCTTTCTTT. Translated: CSAKGLGPGTEAFF. The chain is built from TRBV20-1 and TRBJ1-1; D unclear. Germline loops: CDR1 DFQATT, CDR2 SNEGSKA (reference sequence). Trimming removed 6 bases from V and 4 bases from J, with 18 bases in between. The CDR3 runs to 14 residues.

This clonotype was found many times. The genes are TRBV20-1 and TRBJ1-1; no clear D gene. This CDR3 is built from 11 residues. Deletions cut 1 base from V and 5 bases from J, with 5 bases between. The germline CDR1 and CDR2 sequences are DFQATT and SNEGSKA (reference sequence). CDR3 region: CSARGGTEAFF. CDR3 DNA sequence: TGCAGTGCTAGAGGTGGGACTGAAGCTTTCTTT.

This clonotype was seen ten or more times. The CDR3, as DNA: TGTGCCAGCAGTTCTCCCGCGGGGGCCAACGTCCTGACTTTC. As protein: CASSSPAGANVLTF. The genes are TRBV28 and TRBJ2-6, with D uncertain. Trimming removed 4 bases at V and 4 bases at J, with 8 bases between. The germline gives CDR1 MDHEN, CDR2 SYDVKM. The CDR3 extends over 14 amino acids.

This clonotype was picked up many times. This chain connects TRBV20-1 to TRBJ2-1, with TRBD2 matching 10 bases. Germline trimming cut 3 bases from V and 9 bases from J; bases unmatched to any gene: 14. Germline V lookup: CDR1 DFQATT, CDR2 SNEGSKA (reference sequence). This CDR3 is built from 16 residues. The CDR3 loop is CSASDAGLAGVGEQFF. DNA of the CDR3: TGCAGTGCTAGTGATGCCGGGCTAGCGGGAGTCGGTGAGCAGTTCTTC.

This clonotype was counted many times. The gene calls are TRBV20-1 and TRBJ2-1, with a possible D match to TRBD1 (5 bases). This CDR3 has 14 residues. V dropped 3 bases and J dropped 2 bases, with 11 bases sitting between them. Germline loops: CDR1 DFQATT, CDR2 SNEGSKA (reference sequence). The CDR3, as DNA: TGCAGTGCTAGTAGACAGTTTCCCTACAATGAGCAGTTCTTC. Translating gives CSASRQFPYNEQFF.

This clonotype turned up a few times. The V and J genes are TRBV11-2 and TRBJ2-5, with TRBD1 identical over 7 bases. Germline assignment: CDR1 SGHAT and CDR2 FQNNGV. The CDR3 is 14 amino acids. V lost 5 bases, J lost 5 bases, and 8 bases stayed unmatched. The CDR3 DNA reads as TGTGCCAGCAGCCGTTACAGGGGTTGGGAGACCCAGTACTTC. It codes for CASSRYRGWETQYF.

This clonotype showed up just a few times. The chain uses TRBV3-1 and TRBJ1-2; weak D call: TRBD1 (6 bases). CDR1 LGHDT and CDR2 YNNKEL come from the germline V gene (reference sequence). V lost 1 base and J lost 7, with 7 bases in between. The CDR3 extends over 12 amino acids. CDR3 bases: TGTGCCAGCAGCCAAGGCAGGGGTGGCTACACCTTC. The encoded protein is CASSQGRGGYTF.

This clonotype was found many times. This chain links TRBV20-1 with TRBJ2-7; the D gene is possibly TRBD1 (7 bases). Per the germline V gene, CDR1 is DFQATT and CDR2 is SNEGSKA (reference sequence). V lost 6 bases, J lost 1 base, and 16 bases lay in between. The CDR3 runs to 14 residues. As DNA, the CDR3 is TGCAGTGCCAGGGGGGCAGGGGGGTCCTACGAGCAGTACTTC. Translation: CSARGAGGSYEQYF.

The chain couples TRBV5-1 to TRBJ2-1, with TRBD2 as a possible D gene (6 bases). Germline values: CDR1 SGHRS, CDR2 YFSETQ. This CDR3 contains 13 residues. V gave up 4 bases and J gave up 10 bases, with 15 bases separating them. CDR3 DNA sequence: TGCGCCAGCAGCCACTTGGGGGGAGACGAGCAGTTCTTC. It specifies CASSHLGGDEQFF. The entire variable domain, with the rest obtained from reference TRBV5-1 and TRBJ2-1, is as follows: KAGVTQTPRYLIKTRGQQVTLSCSPISGHRSVSWYQQTPGQGLQFLFEYFSETQRNKGNFPGRFSGRQFSNSRSEMNVSTLELGDSALYLCASSHLGGDEQFFGPGTRLTVL.

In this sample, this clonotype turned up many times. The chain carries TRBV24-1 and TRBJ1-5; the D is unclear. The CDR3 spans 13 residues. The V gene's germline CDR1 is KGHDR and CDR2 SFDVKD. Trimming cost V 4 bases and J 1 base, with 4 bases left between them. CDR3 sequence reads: CATSESSNQPQHF. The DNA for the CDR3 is TGTGCCACCAGTGAAAGCAGCAATCAGCCCCAGCATTTT.

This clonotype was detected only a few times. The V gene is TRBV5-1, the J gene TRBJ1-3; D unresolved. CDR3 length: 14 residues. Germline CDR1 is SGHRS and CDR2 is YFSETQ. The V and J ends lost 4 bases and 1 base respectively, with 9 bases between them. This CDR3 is CASSKGGSGNTIYF. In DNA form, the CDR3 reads TGCGCCAGCAGCAAGGGAGGATCTGGAAACACCATATATTTT. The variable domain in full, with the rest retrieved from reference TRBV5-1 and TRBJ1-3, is KAGVTQTPRYLIKTRGQQVTLSCSPISGHRSVSWYQQTPGQGLQFLFEYFSETQRNKGNFPGRFSGRQFSNSRSEMNVSTLELGDSALYLCASSKGGSGNTIYFGEGSWLTVV.

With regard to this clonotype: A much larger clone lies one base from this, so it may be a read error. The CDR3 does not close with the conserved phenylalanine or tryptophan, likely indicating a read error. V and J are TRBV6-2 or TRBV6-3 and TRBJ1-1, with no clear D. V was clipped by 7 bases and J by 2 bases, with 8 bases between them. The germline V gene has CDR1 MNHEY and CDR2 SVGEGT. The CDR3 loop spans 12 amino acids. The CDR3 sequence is CASTWGNTEAFS. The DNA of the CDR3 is TGTGCCAGCACATGGGGAAACACTGAAGCTTTCTCT.

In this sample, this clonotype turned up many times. The CDR3 bases are TGCAGCCTCAGATCGGTAGGGGGAGGGGAAAAACTGTTTTTT. This translates into CSLRSVGGGEKLFF. The V call is TRBV20-1, the J call TRBJ1-4, with D perhaps matching TRBD1 (6 bases). CDR3 length: 14 amino acids. CDR1 DFQATT and CDR2 SNEGSKA come from the germline V gene (reference sequence).

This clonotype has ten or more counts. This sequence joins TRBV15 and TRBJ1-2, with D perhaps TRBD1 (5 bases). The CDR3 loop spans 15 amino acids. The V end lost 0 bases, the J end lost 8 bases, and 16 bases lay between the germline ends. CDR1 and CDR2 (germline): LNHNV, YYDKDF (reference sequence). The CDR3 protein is CATSRDLDTGVGYTF. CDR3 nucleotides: TGTGCCACCAGCAGAGATCTGGACACCGGGGTGGGCTACACCTTC.

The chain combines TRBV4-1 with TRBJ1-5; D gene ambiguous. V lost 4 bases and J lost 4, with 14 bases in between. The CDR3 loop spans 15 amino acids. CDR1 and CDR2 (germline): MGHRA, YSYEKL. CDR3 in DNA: TGCGCCAGCAGCCCGTCGGGTTTGGGGAATCAGCCCCAGCATTTT. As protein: CASSPSGLGNQPQHF.